The present T cell receptor beta chain was sequenced within a study of cytomegalovirus exposure and HLA in healthy donors. Donors consisted of healthy bone marrow donors. A few counts support this clone. Trimming cost V 7 bases and J 3 bases, with 18 bases left between them. Germline assignment: CDR1 GTSNPN and CDR2 SVGIG (reference sequence). The CDR3 consists of 15 residues. It was with 60 Vbeta and 13 Jbeta primers that the PCR ran. Only in-frame clones appear in the TCRdb table, and some are missing; sequencing was by immunoSEQ multiplex PCR. Here the sample spans about 210,000 clones, less than 90% being singletons.

The chain joins TRBV30 to TRBJ2-2, with D possibly TRBD2 on 7 matching bases. Sequenced input: PBMCs. This TCR was sampled from a woman aged 25-40 years in good health and CMV-seronegative. The CDR3 sequence: CASQGEGVHTGELFF. DNA for the CDR3: TGTGCCTCCCAAGGGGAGGGGGTCCACACCGGGGAGCTGTTTTTT.